Below, 32 T cell receptor beta chains from the same sample are listed, as sequenced in a study of CD8+ T cells in alopecia areata. Extraction and reverse transcription of RNA yielded cDNA as the sequencing template. Generated by immunoSEQ multiplex PCR, the TCRdb table keeps only in-frame clones and is missing some. The table lists about 76,000 clones, approximately 72% of them singletons. Treatment here: oral pan-JAK inhibitor, 5-10 mg twice daily. The source material was CD8+ T cells sorted from blood, sampled at week 24, from a patient treated with tofacitinib. The origin of the receptors is a human donor with alopecia areata.

This sequence joins TRBV6-6 and TRBJ2-3; 7 nucleotides match TRBD1. The CDR3 extends over 15 amino acids. The V gene's germline CDR1 is MNHNY and CDR2 SVGAGI (reference sequence). V shed 2 bases and J 2 bases; nucleotides not matched to a gene: 4. The CDR3 spells CASSYLGQPTDTQYF. Written as DNA, the CDR3 is TGTGCCAGCAGTTACCTGGGACAGCCCACAGATACGCAGTATTTT.

The chain employs TRBV7-9 and TRBJ1-2, with D unclear. Trimming stripped 5 bases from V and 4 bases from J, with 20 bases between. Looked up from germline, CDR1 is SEHNR and CDR2 is FQNEAQ (reference sequence). This CDR3 has 16 residues. The chain's CDR3 is CASSPRQVALLYGYTF. DNA for the CDR3: TGTGCCAGCAGCCCGCGGCAGGTGGCCCTGCTCTATGGCTACACCTTC.

The chain carries TRBV6-5 and TRBJ2-3; D is ambiguous. V shed 0 bases and J shed 2 bases, with 3 bases lying between them. This CDR3 has 13 residues. Germline CDR1 is MNHEY and CDR2 is SVGAGI. The CDR3 coding sequence is TGTGCCAGCAGTTACTCGGTCACAGATACGCAGTATTTT. Translating gives CASSYSVTDTQYF.

The chain combines TRBV27 with TRBJ2-1, with TRBD2 matching 9 bases. V was pared by 3 bases and J by 9 bases, with 9 bases of the junction left unmatched. The CDR3 sequence is 15 residues long. In germline, CDR1 is MNHEY, CDR2 SMNVEV (reference sequence). CDR3 coding DNA: TGTGCCAGCAGTTTGGCGGGAGGGCAGGGTGGTGAGCAGTTCTTC. Protein product: CASSLAGGQGGEQFF.

V gene TRBV27 combines with J gene TRBJ1-2; 7 nucleotides line up with TRBD1. CDR1 is MNHEY and CDR2 is SMNVEV in the germline V gene (reference sequence). The CDR3 consists of 16 residues. J was trimmed by 2 bases and V by 5 bases; bases with no gene match: 11. CDR3: CASSMMTGQQNYGYTF. The CDR3 DNA follows: TGTGCCAGCAGTATGATGACGGGACAGCAGAACTATGGCTACACCTTC.

This clone appeared a single time. The V and J genes are TRBV5-1 and TRBJ2-1; 7 positions match TRBD1. CDR3 length: 16 amino acids. Germline assignment: CDR1 SGHRS and CDR2 YFSETQ. With V trimmed by 4 bases and J by 0 bases, 7 bases remained unmatched. The CDR3: CASSSVTGASYNEQFF. DNA for the CDR3: TGCGCCAGCAGCAGCGTCACAGGGGCCTCCTACAATGAGCAGTTCTTC.

The J gene is TRBJ2-7, the V gene TRBV5-1, with D perhaps given as TRBD1 or TRBD2 (5 bases each). V lost 0 bases and J lost 0, with 13 bases in between. Germline V lookup: CDR1 SGHRS, CDR2 YFSETQ. The CDR3 extends over 16 amino acids. The CDR3 protein is CASSLDLGDSSYEQYF. DNA of the CDR3: TGCGCCAGCAGCTTGGATTTGGGGGATAGCTCCTACGAGCAGTACTTC.

This rearrangement joins TRBV7-3 to TRBJ2-3; the match to TRBD2 covers 8 bases. CDR3 length: 14 amino acids. The V gene end was trimmed by 3 bases and the J gene end by 4 bases; junction bases not matched to a gene: 3. CDR1 and CDR2 (germline): SGHTA, FQGTGA. This CDR3 is CASSLAGGADTQYF. CDR3 DNA sequence: TGTGCCAGCAGCTTGGCGGGGGGAGCAGATACGCAGTATTTT. The whole variable domain, filled in from reference TRBV7-3 and TRBJ2-3, reads GAGVSQTPSNKVTEKGKYVELRCDPISGHTALYWYRQSLGQGPEFLIYFQGTGAADDSGLPNDRFFAVRPEGSVSTLKIQRTERGDSAVYLCASSLAGGADTQYFGPGTRLTVL.

The rearrangement joins TRBV29-1 to TRBJ2-1; 10 bases are shared with TRBD2. The CDR3 is 16 amino acids. V shed 0 bases and J 2 bases; nucleotides not matched to a gene: 4. Germline CDR1 reads SQVTM; CDR2 reads ANQGSEA. The CDR3 DNA reads as TGCAGCGTTGAAGAAGTTAGCGGGGGGACCTACAATGAGCAGTTCTTC. Amino acids: CSVEEVSGGTYNEQFF.

V is TRBV2 and J is TRBJ1-2; D is uncertain. This CDR3 has 13 residues. The germline gives CDR1 SNHLY, CDR2 FYNNEI. The V end lost 2 bases, the J end lost 5 bases, and 9 bases lay between the germline ends. The CDR3 loop reads CASSELNQYGYTF. CDR3 coding DNA: TGTGCCAGCAGTGAACTAAACCAGTATGGCTACACCTTC.

This chain joins TRBV23-1 and TRBJ2-7; D is ambiguous. TRBV23-1 is an ORF, and what it does is uncertain. The CDR3 contains 17 residues. V lost 0 bases and J lost 0, with 15 bases in between. The CDR3 DNA is TGCGCCAGCAGTCAATCAGGAGTCAGCCCGAGCTCCTACGAGCAGTACTTC. Translating it yields CASSQSGVSPSSYEQYF.

This clone was seen a few times. V and J are TRBV7-2 and TRBJ2-7; no definite D call. Per germline, CDR1 SGHTA and CDR2 FQGNSA. V lost 6 bases and J lost 3, with 6 bases in between. The CDR3 is 11 amino acids. In DNA, the CDR3 is TGTGCCAGCAGTCCCAGCTACGAGCAGTACTTC. It encodes CASSPSYEQYF.

The chain combines TRBV27 with TRBJ2-3, with D perhaps matching TRBD2 (6 bases). The V end was cut by 6 bases, the J end by 5 bases, with 15 bases between. CDR1 is MNHEY and CDR2 is SMNVEV in the germline V gene (reference sequence). The CDR3 consists of 14 residues. CDR3 nucleotides: TGTGCCAGCAGCTCGGGGGTCCGGGGAGATACGCAGTATTTT. Encoded protein: CASSSGVRGDTQYF.

V is TRBV5-1 and J is TRBJ1-1; D is perhaps TRBD1 (6 bases). This CDR3 region has 16 residues. The ends were cut back, 0 bases at V and 0 bases at J, with 12 bases in the middle. Germline assignment: CDR1 SGHRS and CDR2 YFSETQ. The CDR3: CASSLGGGGMNTEAFF. The CDR3 coding sequence is TGCGCCAGCAGCTTGGGAGGGGGAGGGATGAACACTGAAGCTTTCTTT.

The chain uses TRBV7-9 and TRBJ2-7, with TRBD1 matching 8 bases. The junction had 8 bases not matched to a gene; V was cut back by 5 bases and J by 5 bases. The CDR3 covers 14 residues. CDR1 SEHNR and CDR2 FQNEAQ come from the germline V gene (reference sequence). This chain's CDR3 is CASSPGGAYHEQYF. The CDR3 DNA sequence: TGTGCCAGCAGCCCAGGGGGCGCATACCACGAGCAGTACTTC.

This chain links TRBV5-1 with TRBJ2-3; the match to TRBD1 covers 8 bases. The length of the CDR3 is 16 residues. Germline V CDR1 and CDR2: SGHRS, YFSETQ. V trimming: 0 bases; J trimming: 2 bases; junction bases outside the gene matches: 5. CDR3 in amino acids: CASSLGGQGLTDTQYF. CDR3 DNA: TGCGCCAGCAGCTTGGGTGGACAGGGCCTCACAGATACGCAGTATTTT. Using reference TRBV5-1 and TRBJ2-3 for the parts outside the CDR3, the full variable domain is KAGVTQTPRYLIKTRGQQVTLSCSPISGHRSVSWYQQTPGQGLQFLFEYFSETQRNKGNFPGRFSGRQFSNSRSEMNVSTLELGDSALYLCASSLGGQGLTDTQYFGPGTRLTVL.

The rearrangement joins TRBV4-1 to TRBJ1-5, with TRBD1 matching 12 bases. Germline assignment: CDR1 MGHRA and CDR2 YSYEKL. The CDR3 contains 16 residues. With 4 bases clipped from V and 3 bases from J, the junction kept 4 bases outside the gene matches. The CDR3 DNA sequence: TGCGCCAGCAGCCTGGGACAGGGGGCGATCAATCAGCCCCAGCATTTT. Its translation: CASSLGQGAINQPQHF.

The genes are TRBV7-9 and TRBJ1-2; 7 positions agree with TRBD1. The germline V gene has CDR1 SEHNR and CDR2 FQNEAQ (reference sequence). The CDR3 runs 13 residues. Germline trimming cut 5 bases from V and 9 bases from J; bases unmatched to any gene: 9. This CDR3 reads CASSTPDRARYTF. The CDR3 nucleotides read TGTGCCAGCAGCACCCCAGACAGGGCCCGCTACACCTTC.

CDR3 DNA sequence: TGTGCCAGCAGCTTGGCGGCACCCGGGGCCAACGTCCTGACTTTC. It yields the protein CASSLAAPGANVLTF. This rearrangement joins TRBV5-6 to TRBJ2-6; no definite D call. Germline V lookup: CDR1 SGHDT, CDR2 YYEEEE. The CDR3 extends over 15 amino acids. Between the trimmed V and J ends, which lost 0 bases and 4 bases, there was a span of 8 bases.

The chain links TRBV7-6 to TRBJ2-1, with TRBD2 matching over 9 bases. Per germline, CDR1 SGHVS and CDR2 FNYEAQ. This CDR3 is built from 16 residues. The J segment lost 0 bases and the V segment lost 5 bases, leaving 5 bases of the junction unmatched. The CDR3, as DNA: TGTGCCAGCAGCCCACTGACTAGCGGCTCCTACAATGAGCAGTTCTTC. Encoded protein: CASSPLTSGSYNEQFF.

The chain recombines TRBV4-1 with TRBJ1-1; no reliable D call. V was trimmed by 0 bases and J by 11 bases, leaving 19 bases between them. From germline, CDR1 is MGHRA and CDR2 YSYEKL. The CDR3 spans 15 residues. The chain's CDR3 is CASSQDAEMVLGAFF. The CDR3 bases are TGCGCCAGCAGCCAAGATGCCGAGATGGTTCTTGGGGCTTTCTTT.

The chain is built from TRBV4-3 and TRBJ2-1; perhaps TRBD2 as D (5 bases). The germline CDR1 and CDR2 sequences are LGHNA and YSLEER. CDR3 size: 17 residues. V lost 0 bases and J lost 9, with 21 bases in between. In DNA form, the CDR3 reads TGCGCCAGCAGCCAAGATATTCTGTCTAGCCCCACCGGTGAGCAGTTCTTC. This gives the protein CASSQDILSSPTGEQFF.

V and J are TRBV15 and TRBJ2-5; no reliable D call. Per germline, CDR1 LNHNV and CDR2 YYDKDF (reference sequence). With 0 bases removed from V and 5 bases from J, the gap between germline ends came to 16 bases. This CDR3 spans 16 amino acids. CDR3 amino acids: CATSRDETGRRETQYF. CDR3 in DNA: TGTGCCACCAGCAGAGACGAGACCGGAAGACGGGAGACCCAGTACTTC. The variable domain in full, completed from reference TRBV15 and TRBJ2-5, reads DAMVIQNPRYQVTQFGKPVTLSCSQTLNHNVMYWYQQKSSQAPKLLFHYYDKDFNNEADTPDNFQSRRPNTSFCFLDIRSPGLGDTAMYLCATSRDETGRRETQYFGPGTRLLVL.

The rearrangement joins TRBV4-3 to TRBJ2-5; no reliable D call. The germline V gene encodes CDR1 LGHNA and CDR2 YSLEER. Deletions cut 0 bases from V and 4 bases from J, with 12 bases between. The CDR3 consists of 15 residues. Written as DNA, the CDR3 is TGCGCCAGCAGCCAAGAGGCTAGTAAGGGAGAGACCCAGTACTTC. Protein sequence: CASSQEASKGETQYF.

The rearrangement uses TRBV25-1 and TRBJ2-1; no clear D gene. This CDR3 spans 17 amino acids. Germline CDR1 and CDR2: MGHDK and SYGVNS. The V end was cut by 4 bases, the J end by 2 bases, with 18 bases between. CDR3 amino acids: CASSGRRLDETYNEQFF. CDR3 nucleotides: TGTGCCAGCAGTGGGCGACGGCTGGACGAGACCTACAATGAGCAGTTCTTC.

This clone was seen at least ten times. V is TRBV19 and J is TRBJ1-1; TRBD1 matches 7 bases. The V gene end was trimmed by 6 bases and the J gene end by 4 bases; junction bases not matched to a gene: 5. Germline values: CDR1 LNHDA, CDR2 SQIVND (reference sequence). The CDR3 runs to 13 residues. The CDR3 loop reads CASRLQGSTEAFF. The CDR3 DNA sequence: TGTGCCAGTAGATTACAGGGGTCCACTGAAGCTTTCTTT.

This chain uses TRBV5-1 with TRBJ1-1, with D possibly TRBD1 on 5 matching bases. Germline-derived CDR1 and CDR2 are SGHRS and YFSETQ. This CDR3 has 15 residues. The V gene lost 4 bases and the J gene lost 4 bases, with 17 bases spanning the gap. The CDR3 nucleotides are TGCGCCAGCAGCGGGGCCCCGGGGCTGGGCACTGAAGCTTTCTTT. Amino acids: CASSGAPGLGTEAFF.

The chain uses TRBV7-7 and TRBJ1-1, with a weak D call TRBD1 (6 bases). The CDR3 has 13 residues. Germline V gene lookup returns CDR1 SSHAT and CDR2 FNYEAQ (reference sequence). The V gene lost 1 base and the J gene lost 6 bases, with 9 bases spanning the gap. CDR3 in amino acids: CASSLDREAEAFF. In nucleotides, the CDR3 is TGTGCCAGCAGCTTAGACAGGGAGGCTGAAGCTTTCTTT.

The gene calls are TRBV18 and TRBJ1-2; TRBD1 matches 10 bases. Trimming removed 0 bases from V and 4 bases from J; junction bases left unmatched: 5. The CDR3 length is 16 residues. Germline values: CDR1 KGHSH, CDR2 LQKENI. The CDR3 protein is CASSPPAGTGVYGYTF. The CDR3 nucleotides read TGTGCCAGCTCACCACCGGCCGGGACAGGGGTCTATGGCTACACCTTC.

The chain has TRBV27 and TRBJ2-1; maybe TRBD1 (7 bases). V was cut by 5 bases and J by 6 bases, with 20 bases left in between. This CDR3 spans 16 amino acids. From germline, CDR1 is MNHEY and CDR2 SMNVEV (reference sequence). CDR3 region: CASSPLTGTGANEQFF. The CDR3 nucleotides are TGTGCCAGCAGTCCCTTGACAGGGACGGGGGCCAATGAGCAGTTCTTC.

The chain is built from TRBV6-6 and TRBJ1-2, with D unresolved. Trimming left V 7 bases short and J 2 bases short, with 11 bases between. The CDR3 runs to 13 residues. Germline V gene data show CDR1 as MNHNY and CDR2 as SVGAGI (reference sequence). CDR3 loop: CASTLEENYGYTF. CDR3 bases: TGTGCCAGCACCCTAGAGGAGAACTATGGCTACACCTTC.

The rearrangement uses TRBV28 and TRBJ2-6; 7 bases line up with TRBD2. Germline CDR1 MDHEN, CDR2 SYDVKM. The CDR3 has 17 amino acids. V shed 2 bases and J 1 base; nucleotides not matched to a gene: 5. CDR3 bases: TGTGCCAGCAGTTTAAATCCGCGGGGGTCTGGGGCCAACGTCCTGACTTTC. Amino acids: CASSLNPRGSGANVLTF. The entire variable domain, with the rest obtained from reference TRBV28 and TRBJ2-6, is as follows: DVKVTQSSRYLVKRTGEKVFLECVQDMDHENMFWYRQDPGLGLRLIYFSYDVKMKEKGDIPEGYSVSREKKERFSLILESASTNQTSMYLCASSLNPRGSGANVLTFGAGSRLTVL.